These T cell receptor beta chains were read from a single sample in a study of cytomegalovirus exposure and HLA in healthy donors. Data came from immunoSEQ multiplex PCR; TCRdb stores just in-frame clones and leaves some out. The sample shows about 220,000 clones, about 86% of them seen only once. Material: PBMCs. The receptors were gathered from a man between 18 and 35 years old in good health and CMV-seronegative. Each CDR3 is given with its conserved first and last residue. Fields, in order: CDR3 protein, CDR3 length, clone size, J gene, V gene. Only part of the rows carry a size: once, few, many, or a class if the clone is expanded.

CASSPRASANYGYTF 15 few TRBJ1-2 TRBV18
CASSLGPKYEQYF 13 NA TRBJ2-7 TRBV27
CASSGKQGVNTEAFF 15 NA TRBJ1-1 TRBV5-1
CASSPGGYSNQPQHF 15 NA TRBJ1-5 TRBV5-1
CAIPHREGNSPLHF 14 NA TRBJ1-6 TRBV19
CASSALMNTEAFF 13 NA TRBJ1-1 TRBV2
CASSYDSLQADTQYF 15 NA TRBJ2-3 TRBV6-5
CASSLPGGMMVEQFF 15 NA TRBJ2-1 TRBV5-1
CASSRDRVPYEQYF 14 NA TRBJ2-7 TRBV19
CASSWGLAGNYEQYF 15 NA TRBJ2-7 TRBV7-2
CAISLGGGLNEQYF 14 NA TRBJ2-7 TRBV10-3
CASSPTGSTEAFF 13 NA TRBJ1-1 TRBV7-8
CASSLAGHPANYGYTF 16 NA TRBJ1-2 TRBV5-1
CASSPGLAGYEQYF 14 NA TRBJ2-7 TRBV7-2
CASSFEQPTWSYGYTF 16 once TRBJ1-2 TRBV11-2
CASKPGGTDTQYF 13 NA TRBJ2-3 TRBV13
CASSLLGQGASYEQYF 16 NA TRBJ2-7 TRBV5-1
CASSPVSNQPQHF 13 NA TRBJ1-5 TRBV7-6
CSARSEEQFF 10 NA TRBJ2-1 TRBV20-1
CAWSPGNEQYF 11 NA TRBJ2-7 TRBV30
CASREREGTYNEQFF 15 NA TRBJ2-1 TRBV2
CASNIGRQGMNTEAFF 16 NA TRBJ1-1 TRBV11-2
CAWTEEGRVNEQYF 14 NA TRBJ2-7 TRBV30
CASSLARRDTEAFF 14 NA TRBJ1-1 TRBV5-6
CASSQIAGQDSGNTIYF 17 NA TRBJ1-3 TRBV4-1
CANDRDNILSYNEQFF 16 NA TRBJ2-1 TRBV10-1
CASSFWRGGMYEQYF 15 NA TRBJ2-7 TRBV13
CASSPTTTSGRTDTQYF 17 once TRBJ2-3 TRBV5-1
CASSDPRRGSPLHF 14 few TRBJ1-6 TRBV2
CASSRVTTTGELFF 14 NA TRBJ2-2 TRBV4-3
CASSPPRNRGLYEQYF 16 NA TRBJ2-7 TRBV27
CASKKAVAFDSPLHF 15 NA TRBJ1-6 TRBV2
CASSTTDRNSPLHF 14 NA TRBJ1-6 TRBV27
CASSSGTGGTDTQYF 15 NA TRBJ2-3 TRBV19
CASSFSGRAALHF 13 NA TRBJ1-6 TRBV27
CASTTAPRVGYGYTF 15 NA TRBJ1-2 TRBV5-1
CASSGDSLTDTQYF 14 once TRBJ2-3 TRBV9
CASSVGSGWDTEAFF 15 NA TRBJ1-1 TRBV9
CASSPPLGRLYGYTF 15 once TRBJ1-2 TRBV9
CASSQWPWVGRGRTHSPLHF 20 NA TRBJ1-6 TRBV23-1
CASSRGNEQYF 11 NA TRBJ2-7 TRBV27
CATSRLDQPQHF 12 few TRBJ1-5 TRBV15
CASSQVRGYEQYF 13 NA TRBJ2-7 TRBV14
CSVEMRLSTEQFF 13 NA TRBJ2-1 TRBV29-1
CASSLTGFSAYEQYF 15 NA TRBJ2-7 TRBV7-6
CAWSVPNTQYF 11 few TRBJ2-3 TRBV30
CASSSGQGSADTQYF 15 NA TRBJ2-3 TRBV28
CASSSTSGRDKYEQYF 16 NA TRBJ2-7 TRBV27
CASSLAARDRGSYEQYF 17 NA TRBJ2-7 TRBV7-9
CSVDWGGRTDTQYF 14 once TRBJ2-3 TRBV29-1
CASSEASGGISQFF 14 NA TRBJ2-1 TRBV10-1
CASSLSGTGAEQYF 14 NA TRBJ2-7 TRBV7-2
CASSQDSSGIYEQYF 15 NA TRBJ2-7 TRBV4-1